This TCR beta chain is drawn from a study of neurological immune-mediated disorders. This clonotype was counted ten times or more. Trimming cost V 0 bases and J 1 base, with 12 bases left between them. The CDR3 spans 16 residues. Looked up from germline, CDR1 is SGHDT and CDR2 is YYEEEE. TCRdb reprocessed the 5' RACE reads with MiXCR, giving one entry per CDR3 protein. There are 65,000 to 70,000 distinct CDR3 sequences in the sample; about 4% occur only once, and roughly 2.8% lies in the top ten. This TCR came from a man in his forties or fifties with multiple sclerosis. The sample taken for sequencing was PBMCs. The chain has TRBV5-6 and TRBJ2-3; tentative D call: TRBD1 (6 bases). The CDR3 bases are TGTGCCAGCAGCTTGGGGGGACACTACGGCACAGATACGCAGTATTTT. Translated: CASSLGGHYGTDTQYF.